These 27 T cell receptor beta chains were all obtained from the same sample, sequenced in a study of T cells expressing NK-cell markers. Reprocessing the 5' RACE reads, TCRdb reports a single entry for every CDR3 protein and omits DNA. Its clone listing holds about 150,000 distinct CDR3 sequences. Sequencing was performed on blood T cells: a sorted CD56 or NKG2C T cell subset, CD4+ or CD8+ T cells, or bulk PBMC T cells (not recorded which). The receptors derive from a woman between 50 and 59 years old in good health.

This chain joins TRBV6-2 or TRBV6-3 and TRBJ1-1. The germline V gene has CDR1 MNHEY and CDR2 SVGEGT. The CDR3 consists of 14 residues. Here the CDR3 reads CASSPTGTSAEAFF.

The chain links TRBV27 to TRBJ2-7; TCRdb picks TRBD1, but there is no DNA to check that call. The germline V gene has CDR1 MNHEY and CDR2 SMNVEV (reference sequence). The CDR3 runs to 15 residues. CDR3 loop: CASSRVRGMSNEQYF.

This chain's CDR3 is CATSASGSDYEQYF. This rearrangement joins TRBV24-1 to TRBJ2-7; TCRdb outputs TRBD2, but without DNA this stays unchecked. Germline CDR1 KGHDR, CDR2 SFDVKD. This CDR3 is built from 14 residues.

The chain combines TRBV9 with TRBJ2-7; there is no DNA to check the TCRdb D call of TRBD2. CDR1 and CDR2 from the germline V gene are SGDLS and YYNGEE. The CDR3 has 12 residues. The CDR3 protein is CASSQGGGEQYF.

The chain uses TRBV6-2 or TRBV6-3 and TRBJ1-2. Germline lookup yields CDR1 MNHEY and CDR2 SVGEGT. The CDR3 has 18 residues. The CDR3 reads CASSYSPADPKADYGYTF.

The chain combines TRBV28 with TRBJ2-5; as DNA is missing, the TRBD2 call by TCRdb cannot be tested. Germline CDR1 is MDHEN and CDR2 is SYDVKM. The CDR3 is 15 residues long. The chain's CDR3 is CASSFSGTLGETQYF.

The chain has TRBV7-9 and TRBJ2-1; the TCRdb D gene call, TRBD1, has no DNA to confirm it. CDR3 size: 15 residues. CDR1 is SEHNR and CDR2 is FQNEAQ in the germline V gene (reference sequence). The CDR3 protein is CASTTPAKGYNEQFF. The full variable domain, in which reference TRBV7-9 and TRBJ2-1 provide the parts outside the CDR3, is DTGVSQNPRHKITKRGQNVTFRCDPISEHNRLYWYRQTLGQGPEFLTYFQNEAQLEKSRLLSDRFSAERPKGSFSTLEIQRTEQGDSAMYLCASTTPAKGYNEQFFGPGTRLTVL.

This chain connects TRBV20-1 to TRBJ2-1; there is no DNA to check the TCRdb D call of TRBD2. The CDR3 runs to 14 residues. The V gene's germline CDR1 is DFQATT and CDR2 SNEGSKA (reference sequence). The chain's CDR3 is CSARAPGLANEQFF.

The CDR3 sequence is CATSRDRGGSYNEQFF. J is TRBJ2-1 and V is TRBV15. Germline loops: CDR1 LNHNV, CDR2 YYDKDF (reference sequence). The CDR3 is 16 amino acids.

The chain recombines TRBV28 with TRBJ2-3. This CDR3 spans 15 amino acids. Germline-derived CDR1 and CDR2 are MDHEN and SYDVKM. The CDR3 spells CASSFEETGTDTQYF.

CDR3 in amino acids: CASSSRTSGSGSSEQFF. The chain uses TRBV12-3 or TRBV12-4 and TRBJ2-1; TCRdb proposes TRBD2, but this gene call is untestable without DNA. The CDR3 extends over 17 amino acids.

The V gene is TRBV5-1, the J gene TRBJ1-1; the TCRdb D gene call, TRBD1, has no DNA to confirm it. Germline-derived CDR1 and CDR2 are SGHRS and YFSETQ. There are 15 residues in the CDR3. CDR3 residues: CASSPDGQLITEAFF.

V gene TRBV11-2 combines with J gene TRBJ1-1; no DNA is available, so the TRBD1 call from TCRdb remains unchecked. CDR3 length: 15 amino acids. CDR1 and CDR2 (germline): SGHAT, FQNNGV. The CDR3 loop reads CASSLGSSDRLEAFF.

This chain connects TRBV4-1 to TRBJ2-1; TCRdb's D call of TRBD1 is untestable without DNA. Germline V gene data show CDR1 as MGHRA and CDR2 as YSYEKL. The CDR3 covers 15 residues. CDR3 residues: CASNPTGEAYNEQFF.

The V call is TRBV11-2, the J call TRBJ2-1. This CDR3 has 12 residues. CDR1 and CDR2 from the germline V gene are SGHAT and FQNNGV. The CDR3: CASSFGANEQFF.

This chain uses TRBV15 with TRBJ1-3; TCRdb designates TRBD1, a call that cannot be tested without DNA. This CDR3 has 15 amino acids. Germline CDR1 reads LNHNV; CDR2 reads YYDKDF (reference sequence). This chain's CDR3 is CATSRDPSKGNTIYF.

The chain joins TRBV4-1 to TRBJ1-2. The CDR3 runs to 12 residues. Germline-derived CDR1 and CDR2 are MGHRA and YSYEKL. The CDR3 region is CASSLSNYGYTF.

The chain carries TRBV7-9 and TRBJ1-1; absent DNA, TCRdb's TRBD1 call cannot be checked. The CDR3 runs 15 residues. Germline V lookup: CDR1 SEHNR, CDR2 FQNEAQ (reference sequence). CDR3 in amino acids: CASSLGRGLNTEAFF.

The rearrangement links TRBV5-6 to TRBJ2-1; TCRdb gives TRBD2 as the D gene, but with no DNA this cannot be confirmed. The germline V gene encodes CDR1 SGHDT and CDR2 YYEEEE. This CDR3 spans 15 amino acids. The CDR3 reads CASSLRIGRVDEQFF.

The chain recombines TRBV6-4 with TRBJ2-5; TCRdb's assignment of TRBD2 cannot be checked, as there is no DNA. Germline CDR1 and CDR2: MRHNA and SNTAGT. This CDR3 spans 15 amino acids. The CDR3 sequence: CASIVERAAQETQYF.

Its frequency marks this clonotype as medium-sized. The rearrangement joins TRBV27 to TRBJ2-5; TCRdb selects TRBD1, and the lack of DNA leaves this call unchecked. Looked up from germline, CDR1 is MNHEY and CDR2 is SMNVEV (reference sequence). The CDR3 covers 14 residues. Here the CDR3 reads CASSSRVPQETQYF.

The genes are TRBV29-1 and TRBJ1-2; the D call of TRBD1 rests on TCRdb alone, since no DNA is present to check it. The CDR3 spans 14 residues. Germline-derived CDR1 and CDR2 are SQVTM and ANQGSEA. The CDR3 here is CSVNAPQGFYGYTF.

V and J are TRBV12-5 and TRBJ2-5. The CDR3 contains 12 residues. The germline gives CDR1 LGHNT, CDR2 FRNRAP. The CDR3 loop reads CASGLTRETQYF.

This chain's CDR3 is CASTGTSGSYNEQFF. The V and J genes are TRBV4-2 and TRBJ2-1; with no DNA, the TCRdb D assignment of TRBD2 cannot be verified. Germline V lookup: CDR1 LGHNA, CDR2 YNFKEQ. This CDR3 spans 15 amino acids.

V usage is TRBV20-1 and J usage is TRBJ1-1; the TCRdb D gene call, TRBD1, has no DNA to confirm it. This CDR3 spans 12 amino acids. The V gene's germline CDR1 is DFQATT and CDR2 SNEGSKA (reference sequence). CDR3 protein: CSAGAGDTEAFF.

The chain uses TRBV27 and TRBJ1-2; the D call of TRBD1 rests on TCRdb alone, since no DNA is present to check it. The CDR3 extends over 14 amino acids. Per the germline V gene, CDR1 is MNHEY and CDR2 is SMNVEV (reference sequence). The CDR3 spells CASSWSGNLYGYTF.

This rearrangement joins TRBV19 to TRBJ2-3. This CDR3 contains 12 residues. Germline V gives CDR1 LNHDA, CDR2 SQIVND (reference sequence). CDR3 loop: CASSRPTDTQYF.